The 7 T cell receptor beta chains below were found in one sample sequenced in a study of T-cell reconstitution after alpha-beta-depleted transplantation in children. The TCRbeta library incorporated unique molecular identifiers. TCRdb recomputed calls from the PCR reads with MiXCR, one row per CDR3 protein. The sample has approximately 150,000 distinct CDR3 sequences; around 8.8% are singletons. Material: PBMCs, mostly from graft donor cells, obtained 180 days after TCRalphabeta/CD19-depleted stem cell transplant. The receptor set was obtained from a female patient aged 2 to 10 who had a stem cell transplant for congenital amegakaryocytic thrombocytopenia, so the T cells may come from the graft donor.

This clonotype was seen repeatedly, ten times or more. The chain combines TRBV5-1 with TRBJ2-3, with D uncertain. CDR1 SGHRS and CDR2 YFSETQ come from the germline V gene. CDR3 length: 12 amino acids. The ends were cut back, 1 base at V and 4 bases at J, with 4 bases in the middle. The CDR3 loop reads CASSLISDTQYF. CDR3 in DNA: TGCGCCAGCAGCTTGATCTCAGATACGCAGTATTTT.

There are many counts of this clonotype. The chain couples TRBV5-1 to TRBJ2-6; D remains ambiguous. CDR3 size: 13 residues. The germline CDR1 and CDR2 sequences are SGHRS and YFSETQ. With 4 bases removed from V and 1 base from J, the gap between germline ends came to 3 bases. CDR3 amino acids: CASSVSGANVLTF. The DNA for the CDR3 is TGCGCCAGCAGCGTATCTGGGGCCAACGTCCTGACTTTC.

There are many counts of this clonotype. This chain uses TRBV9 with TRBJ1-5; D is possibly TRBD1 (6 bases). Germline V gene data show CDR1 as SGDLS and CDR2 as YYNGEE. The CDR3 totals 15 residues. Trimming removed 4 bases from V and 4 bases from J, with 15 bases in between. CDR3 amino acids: CASSPSGGLNQPQHF. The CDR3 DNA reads TGTGCCAGCAGCCCTAGTGGGGGGCTAAATCAGCCCCAGCATTTT.

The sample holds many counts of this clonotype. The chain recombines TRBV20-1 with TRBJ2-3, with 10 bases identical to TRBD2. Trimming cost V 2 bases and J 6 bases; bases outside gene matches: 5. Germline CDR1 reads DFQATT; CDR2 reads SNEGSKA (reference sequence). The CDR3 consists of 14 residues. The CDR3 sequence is CSARTSGNSDTQYF. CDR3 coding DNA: TGCAGTGCTAGAACTAGCGGGAATTCGGATACGCAGTATTTT.

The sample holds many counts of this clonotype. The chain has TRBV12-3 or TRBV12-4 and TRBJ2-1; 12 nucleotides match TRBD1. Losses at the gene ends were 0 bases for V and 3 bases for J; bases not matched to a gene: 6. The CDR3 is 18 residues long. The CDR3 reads CASSLAPGQGAYYNEQFF. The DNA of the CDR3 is TGTGCCAGCAGTTTAGCGCCGGGACAGGGGGCTTACTACAATGAGCAGTTCTTC.

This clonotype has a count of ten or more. In nucleotides, the CDR3 is TGTGCCAGCAGCTTAGGGATAATCCTGGTCCAAGAGACCCAGTACTTC. Residues: CASSLGIILVQETQYF. This chain uses TRBV7-8 with TRBJ2-5; D unclear. The germline V and J ends were trimmed by 1 base and 1 base, with 13 bases remaining between them. The germline V gene encodes CDR1 SGHVS and CDR2 FQNEAQ. CDR3 length: 16 amino acids.

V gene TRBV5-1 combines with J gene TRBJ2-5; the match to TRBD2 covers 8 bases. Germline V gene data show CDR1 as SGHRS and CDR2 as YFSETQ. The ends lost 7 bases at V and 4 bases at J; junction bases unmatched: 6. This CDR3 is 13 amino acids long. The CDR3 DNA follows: TGCGCCAGCTCCCGGGGGGGTACAGAGACCCAGTACTTC. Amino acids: CASSRGGTETQYF. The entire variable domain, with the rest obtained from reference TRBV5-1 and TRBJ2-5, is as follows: KAGVTQTPRYLIKTRGQQVTLSCSPISGHRSVSWYQQTPGQGLQFLFEYFSETQRNKGNFPGRFSGRQFSNSRSEMNVSTLELGDSALYLCASSRGGTETQYFGPGTRLLVL.